The next 21 T cell receptor beta chains were all read from a single sample in a study of blood T cell repertoires in COVID-19. Sequenced by immunoSEQ multiplex PCR; TCRdb stores in-frame clones only, minus some. The sample holds under 120,000 clones; approximately 92% are singletons and the top ten take less than 40%. Input material: peripheral blood. The receptors here all came from a woman of 80 years or more with acute or convalescent COVID-19.

V gene TRBV10-3 combines with J gene TRBJ2-1; the match to TRBD1 covers 10 bases. Trimming took 6 bases from V and 7 from J; bases not matched to a gene: 6. CDR1 and CDR2 from the germline V gene are ENHRY and SYGVKD. This CDR3 comprises 14 residues. The CDR3: CAIRGTGEINEQFF. In DNA, the CDR3 is TGTGCCATCAGAGGGACAGGGGAAATAAATGAGCAGTTCTTC.

The chain links TRBV6-5 to TRBJ1-5, with D perhaps TRBD1 (6 bases). V lost 5 bases and J lost 6, with 17 bases in between. The CDR3 loop spans 15 amino acids. Per the germline V gene, CDR1 is MNHEY and CDR2 is SVGAGI. CDR3 nucleotides: TGTGCCAGCAGTCCGTTACAGGGTGGGAGTCAGCCCCAGCATTTT. Amino acids: CASSPLQGGSQPQHF.

The V gene is TRBV27, the J gene TRBJ2-7; maybe TRBD1 (5 bases). Trimming removed 7 bases from V and 2 bases from J, with 18 bases in between. CDR3 length: 15 residues. Germline V gives CDR1 MNHEY, CDR2 SMNVEV (reference sequence). The CDR3 is CASTQWGGATYEQYF. CDR3 nucleotide sequence: TGTGCCAGCACCCAATGGGGTGGGGCCACCTACGAGCAGTACTTC.

This clone has more than one count but fewer than ten. This chain connects TRBV30 to TRBJ1-1; 7 bases agree with TRBD1. The CDR3 consists of 13 residues. From germline, CDR1 is GTSNPN and CDR2 SVGIG (reference sequence). Trimming cost V 5 bases and J 0 bases; bases outside gene matches: 3. CDR3 in DNA: TGTGCCTGGGGGGGACAGATGAACACTGAAGCTTTCTTT. It specifies CAWGGQMNTEAFF.

V is TRBV28 and J is TRBJ1-5; maybe TRBD1 (6 bases). V lost 10 bases, J lost 0 bases, and 16 bases lay in between. The CDR3 sequence is 15 residues long. Germline V gene data show CDR1 as MDHEN and CDR2 as SYDVKM. In DNA form, the CDR3 reads TGTGCCACCAAAAAGGCAGGGGCTAGCAATCAGCCCCAGCATTTT. Its protein is CATKKAGASNQPQHF.

Only one count was recorded for this clone. The chain carries TRBV28 and TRBJ1-1; no reliable D call. This CDR3 is 12 amino acids long. Germline loops: CDR1 MDHEN, CDR2 SYDVKM. V was cut by 5 bases and J by 10 bases, with 14 bases left in between. CDR3 nucleotide sequence: TGTGCCAGCAGTCCCCCCCTTCAGCGAGCTTTCTTT. Amino acids: CASSPPLQRAFF. The complete variable domain, with remaining parts taken from reference TRBV28 and TRBJ1-1, reads DVKVTQSSRYLVKRTGEKVFLECVQDMDHENMFWYRQDPGLGLRLIYFSYDVKMKEKGDIPEGYSVSREKKERFSLILESASTNQTSMYLCASSPPLQRAFFGQGTRLTVV.

V and J are TRBV24-1 and TRBJ2-5; D is ambiguous. This CDR3 contains 11 residues. Germline CDR1 is KGHDR and CDR2 is SFDVKD. Deletions cut 3 bases from V and 5 bases from J, with 3 bases between. The CDR3 loop reads CATSDLETQYF. CDR3 coding DNA: TGTGCCACCAGTGATCTGGAGACCCAGTACTTC.

The chain joins TRBV9 to TRBJ2-5; 9 bases line up with TRBD2. Germline CDR1 and CDR2: SGDLS and YYNGEE. The V and J ends lost 0 bases and 9 bases, in that order; junction bases with no gene match: 12. The CDR3 has 16 residues. The CDR3 region has the DNA TGTGCCAGCAGCGTAGAAGGAGGAAGAGGCGGGGGGGCCCAGTACTTC. It is translated as CASSVEGGRGGGAQYF.

This chain uses TRBV3-1 (or the pseudogene TRBV3-2) with TRBJ2-7, with 8 bases that match TRBD2. The germline gives CDR1 LGHDT, CDR2 YNNKEL (reference sequence). Trimming cost V 0 bases and J 6 bases; bases outside gene matches: 10. The CDR3 is 16 amino acids. The CDR3 loop reads CASSQEPSGWGREQYF. The CDR3 DNA is TGTGCCAGCAGCCAAGAACCTAGCGGGTGGGGCCGCGAGCAGTACTTC.

J is TRBJ2-1 and V is TRBV7-9, with 7 bases aligning to TRBD1. With V trimmed by 6 bases and J by 6 bases, 17 bases remained unmatched. CDR3 size: 17 residues. From germline, CDR1 is SEHNR and CDR2 FQNEAQ (reference sequence). The CDR3 nucleotides are TGTGCCAGCAGTTCGAGATTTAACAGGGGTACGGGCAATGAGCAGTTCTTC. Its translation is CASSSRFNRGTGNEQFF.

V is TRBV7-2 and J is TRBJ2-3; TRBD2 matches at 12 bases. This CDR3 has 16 amino acids. Germline assignment: CDR1 SGHTA and CDR2 FQGNSA. Trimming removed 5 bases from V and 13 bases from J; junction bases left unmatched: 16. CDR3 bases: TGTGCCAGCAGCCTAGTCCACCTAGCGGGGGGGCCCCGGAAGTATTTT. It yields the protein CASSLVHLAGGPRKYF.

The V call is TRBV5-1, the J call TRBJ1-1; 7 nucleotides agree with TRBD1. Germline trimming cut 0 bases from V and 10 bases from J; bases unmatched to any gene: 6. Germline values: CDR1 SGHRS, CDR2 YFSETQ. CDR3 length equals 13 residues. This CDR3 reads CASSLEGAGGAFF. For the CDR3, the DNA is TGCGCCAGCAGCTTGGAGGGGGCTGGGGGAGCTTTCTTT.

In this sample, this clone turned up once. The chain employs TRBV19 and TRBJ1-1; 7 nucleotides match TRBD1. Germline-derived CDR1 and CDR2 are LNHDA and SQIVND (reference sequence). The length of the CDR3 is 15 residues. V was clipped by 7 bases and J by 2 bases; unmatched bases: 10. Here the CDR3 DNA reads TGTGCCAGTACCCCAGTGGGGACAGTTAACACTGAAGCTTTCTTT. Its translation: CASTPVGTVNTEAFF.

This clone came up once. The chain combines TRBV28 with TRBJ2-1; 8 positions match TRBD2. The CDR3 has 16 residues. Trimming at V came to 6 bases and at J to 4 bases, leaving 11 bases not matched to a gene. Germline loops: CDR1 MDHEN, CDR2 SYDVKM. The CDR3 sequence is CASSGRDPVAYNEQFF. CDR3 DNA sequence: TGTGCCAGCAGCGGGAGGGACCCGGTTGCATACAATGAGCAGTTCTTC.

V is TRBV7-8 and J is TRBJ1-3; D call uncertain. CDR3 length: 16 residues. V gave up 1 base and J gave up 2 bases, with 12 bases separating them. CDR1 is SGHVS, CDR2 FQNEAQ, per germline. CDR3 bases: TGTGCCAGCAGCTTAGGCGAGGCCTCGGCTGGAAACACCATATATTTT. It is translated as CASSLGEASAGNTIYF. The complete variable domain, with remaining parts taken from reference TRBV7-8 and TRBJ1-3, reads GAGVSQSPRYKVAKRGQDVALRCDPISGHVSLFWYQQALGQGPEFLTYFQNEAQLDKSGLPSDRFFAERPEGSVSTLKIQRTQQEDSAVYLCASSLGEASAGNTIYFGEGSWLTVV.

The CDR3 loop reads CASRGSGGGGYTF. The CDR3 DNA reads as TGTGCCAGCAGGGGATCCGGGGGGGGTGGCTACACCTTC. The gene calls are TRBV27 and TRBJ1-2; a weak D match, TRBD1 (5 bases). This CDR3 has 13 residues. Trimming took off 6 bases at V and 7 bases at J, with 15 bases between the two ends. Germline V lookup: CDR1 MNHEY, CDR2 SMNVEV (reference sequence).

The chain uses TRBV7-2 and TRBJ2-5; no reliable D call. The CDR3 loop spans 11 amino acids. CDR1 SGHTA and CDR2 FQGNSA come from the germline V gene. Trimming removed 6 bases from V and 2 bases from J, with 4 bases in between. The CDR3 sequence is CASSKQETQYF. The CDR3 DNA is TGTGCCAGCAGTAAACAAGAGACCCAGTACTTC.

The genes are TRBV24-1 and TRBJ2-1; 7 nucleotides line up with TRBD1. Germline CDR1 and CDR2: KGHDR and SFDVKD. With V trimmed by 5 bases and J by 5 bases, 17 bases remained unmatched. The CDR3 sequence is 18 residues long. The CDR3, as DNA: TGTGCCACCAGTGTTAATTTGGGGACCGGGACAGTTAACAATGAGCAGTTCTTC. This sequence encodes CATSVNLGTGTVNNEQFF.

This chain joins TRBV12-5 and TRBJ1-1, with D maybe TRBD1 (6 bases). The CDR3 sequence is 15 residues long. CDR1 is LGHNT, CDR2 FRNRAP, per germline. Trimming stripped 4 bases from V and 1 base from J, with 13 bases between. The CDR3: CASGSPGQKNTEAFF. CDR3 DNA: TGTGCTAGTGGTTCGCCCGGACAGAAGAACACTGAAGCTTTCTTT.

The genes are TRBV28 and TRBJ2-5; D might be TRBD2 (6 bases). The germline V gene encodes CDR1 MDHEN and CDR2 SYDVKM. The CDR3 loop spans 14 amino acids. Deletions cut 6 bases from V and 5 bases from J, with 16 bases between. The CDR3 nucleotides read TGTGCCAGCAGCTCCCCGGGAGCCCGGGAGACCCAGTACTTC. Residues: CASSSPGARETQYF. Filled out from reference TRBV28 and TRBJ2-5, the complete variable domain reads DVKVTQSSRYLVKRTGEKVFLECVQDMDHENMFWYRQDPGLGLRLIYFSYDVKMKEKGDIPEGYSVSREKKERFSLILESASTNQTSMYLCASSSPGARETQYFGPGTRLLVL.

The rearrangement links TRBV9 to TRBJ2-7; TRBD2 is a possible D gene (5 bases). Looked up from germline, CDR1 is SGDLS and CDR2 is YYNGEE. The CDR3 has 15 amino acids. Trimming took off 4 bases at V and 1 base at J, with 15 bases between the two ends. CDR3 nucleotides: TGTGCCAGCAGCCGGAGGAGTGAAATATCCTACGAGCAGTACTTC. It yields the protein CASSRRSEISYEQYF.